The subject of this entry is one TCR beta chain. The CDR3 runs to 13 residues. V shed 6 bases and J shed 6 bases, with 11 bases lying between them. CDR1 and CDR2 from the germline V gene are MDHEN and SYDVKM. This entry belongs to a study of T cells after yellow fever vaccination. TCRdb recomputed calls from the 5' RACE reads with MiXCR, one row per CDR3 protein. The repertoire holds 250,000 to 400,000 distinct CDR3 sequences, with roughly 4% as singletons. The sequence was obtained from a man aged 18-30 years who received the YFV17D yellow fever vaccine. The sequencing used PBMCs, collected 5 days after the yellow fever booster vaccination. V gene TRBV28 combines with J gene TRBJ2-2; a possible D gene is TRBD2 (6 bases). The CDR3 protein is CASRVGGSGELFF. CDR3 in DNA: TGTGCCAGCAGAGTGGGGGGATCCGGGGAGCTGTTTTTT.